The 27 T cell receptor beta chains below were found in one sample sequenced in a study of blood T cells in healthy people across ages. The authors ran a second PCR of about 6 to 12 cycles using a sample-barcoded 5' primer and a J-beta primer mix. TCRdb recomputed calls from the 5' RACE reads with MiXCR, one row per CDR3 protein. The repertoire holds 550,000 to 800,000 distinct CDR3 sequences, with about 21% as singletons. The sample consisted of blood. The receptors originated from a man between 65 and 79 years old in good health.

The table lists this clonotype with a few counts. The CDR3 loop reads CASSQALVAYEQYF. As DNA, the CDR3 is TGTGCCAGCAGCCAAGCCCTAGTGGCATACGAGCAGTACTTC. The chain links TRBV3-1 to TRBJ2-5; D unclear. The J call may be faulty, since TRBJ2-7 better matches the DNA end. The CDR3 sequence is 14 residues long. The germline V gene encodes CDR1 LGHDT and CDR2 YNNKEL (reference sequence).

The V and J genes are TRBV5-5 and TRBJ2-3, with D hard to call. The ends were cut back, 4 bases at V and 3 bases at J, with 18 bases in the middle. Germline assignment: CDR1 SGHKS and CDR2 YYEKEE (reference sequence). The CDR3 is made up of 16 amino acids. Here the CDR3 reads CASSPLRPEITDTQYF. The CDR3, as DNA: TGTGCCAGCAGCCCACTCCGACCGGAGATTACAGATACGCAGTATTTT.

The chain links TRBV12-3 or TRBV12-4 to TRBJ2-6, with TRBD1 identical over 8 bases. V lost 1 base, J lost 1 base, and 3 bases stayed unmatched. The CDR3 is 17 residues long. This CDR3 is CASSLVQGASGANVLTF. In DNA, the CDR3 is TGTGCCAGCAGTTTAGTTCAGGGGGCGTCTGGGGCCAACGTCCTGACTTTC.

V usage is TRBV5-1 and J usage is TRBJ2-7; 14 bases are a match to TRBD2. Per germline, CDR1 SGHRS and CDR2 YFSETQ. CDR3 length: 19 amino acids. V dropped 0 bases and J dropped 1; count of bases not matched to a gene: 9. The CDR3 is CASSLEPSGTSGGSYEQYF. The CDR3 DNA is TGCGCCAGCAGCTTGGAGCCCTCAGGGACTAGCGGGGGTTCCTACGAGCAGTACTTC.

This clonotype was picked up a small number of times. This chain links TRBV4-2 with TRBJ2-4; unclear D gene. This CDR3 contains 16 residues. The germline V and J ends were trimmed by 0 bases and 1 base, with 10 bases remaining between them. The V gene's germline CDR1 is LGHNA and CDR2 YNFKEQ. CDR3 in DNA: TGTGCCAGCAGCCAAGAGCGCAGTGGGGCCAAAAACATTCAGTACTTC. This codes for CASSQERSGAKNIQYF.

This chain uses TRBV20-1 with TRBJ2-1, with no clear D. The CDR3 has 15 residues. Deletions cut 3 bases from V and 0 bases from J, with 12 bases between. Germline CDR1 and CDR2: DFQATT and SNEGSKA (reference sequence). This chain's CDR3 is CSASQALSSYNEQFF. Here the CDR3 DNA reads TGCAGTGCTAGTCAAGCGTTGAGCTCCTACAATGAGCAGTTCTTC.

The rearrangement uses TRBV7-3 and TRBJ2-1; tentatively, D is TRBD1 (6 bases). The germline V gene has CDR1 SGHTA and CDR2 FQGTGA. V dropped 5 bases and J dropped 2 bases, with 10 bases sitting between them. The CDR3 runs 14 residues. The CDR3 DNA is TGTGCCAGCAGCCCAGAGGGGGCCTACAATGAGCAGTTCTTC. Its translation: CASSPEGAYNEQFF.

Only a few counts were recorded for this clonotype. The J gene is TRBJ2-5, the V gene TRBV10-3; 15 positions agree with TRBD2. The germline V gene has CDR1 ENHRY and CDR2 SYGVKD. This CDR3 has 18 residues. V gave up 2 bases and J gave up 5 bases; unmatched junction bases: 9. The CDR3 DNA follows: TGTGCCATCAGTGAGAGGACTAGCGGGAGGGCCCTGGGTGAGACCCAGTACTTC. The encoded protein is CAISERTSGRALGETQYF.

In its sample, this clonotype was seen many times. The chain has TRBV27 and TRBJ1-2; maybe TRBD1 (5 bases). The V gene lost 7 bases and the J gene lost 4 bases, with 19 bases spanning the gap. Per the germline V gene, CDR1 is MNHEY and CDR2 is SMNVEV (reference sequence). The CDR3 has 15 residues. This chain's CDR3 is CASKLWDVAGYGYTF. The CDR3 DNA reads as TGTGCCAGCAAACTATGGGACGTCGCAGGCTATGGCTACACCTTC.

This clonotype was seen ten or more times. V usage is TRBV5-1 and J usage is TRBJ2-3; 7 bases fit TRBD2. This CDR3 is 14 amino acids long. V was clipped by 5 bases and J by 1 base; unmatched bases: 4. Germline assignment: CDR1 SGHRS and CDR2 YFSETQ. CDR3 region: CASSRLAGTDTQYF. The CDR3 coding sequence is TGCGCCAGCAGTAGGCTAGCGGGCACAGATACGCAGTATTTT.

This clonotype was seen a handful of times. The rearrangement joins TRBV3-1 to TRBJ1-6, with D hard to call. This CDR3 has 13 amino acids. V lost 0 bases and J 10 bases, leaving 7 bases between the germline ends. Germline CDR1 reads LGHDT; CDR2 reads YNNKEL (reference sequence). The CDR3 nucleotides are TGTGCCAGCAGCCAAGATGGTAGCTCACCCCTCCACTTT. Residues: CASSQDGSSPLHF.

The J gene is TRBJ2-7, the V gene TRBV5-6; the D is unclear. Germline CDR1 is SGHDT and CDR2 is YYEEEE. The CDR3 covers 11 residues. V lost 3 bases and J 9 bases, leaving 10 bases between the germline ends. The CDR3 DNA sequence: TGTGCCAGCAGCTCCTCCCTGGGGCAGTACTTC. Amino acid sequence: CASSSSLGQYF.

This clonotype has at least ten counts. The chain uses TRBV6-1 and TRBJ2-5, with D possibly being TRBD1 (5 bases). CDR1 and CDR2 (germline): MNHNS, SASEGT. The germline V and J ends were trimmed by 1 base and 1 base, with 7 bases remaining between them. The CDR3 runs 14 residues. This CDR3 is CASSEGQIQETQYF. The DNA of the CDR3 is TGTGCCAGCAGTGAAGGACAGATCCAAGAGACCCAGTACTTC.

This chain uses TRBV15 with TRBJ2-7; D gene ambiguous. Germline lookup yields CDR1 LNHNV and CDR2 YYDKDF (reference sequence). This CDR3 is 15 amino acids long. V was shortened by 0 bases and J by 4 bases, with 13 bases between the two germline ends. CDR3: CATSRDFADPYEQYF. The CDR3 DNA follows: TGTGCCACCAGCAGAGATTTCGCAGATCCGTACGAGCAGTACTTC.

The chain combines TRBV28 with TRBJ2-5; D unresolved. The CDR3 covers 11 residues. Germline V gives CDR1 MDHEN, CDR2 SYDVKM. Trimming left V 6 bases short and J 7 bases short, with 9 bases between. CDR3 DNA sequence: TGTGCCAGCAGCCCCCCGGTGACCCAGTACTTC. Translation: CASSPPVTQYF. The complete variable domain, with remaining parts taken from reference TRBV28 and TRBJ2-5, reads DVKVTQSSRYLVKRTGEKVFLECVQDMDHENMFWYRQDPGLGLRLIYFSYDVKMKEKGDIPEGYSVSREKKERFSLILESASTNQTSMYLCASSPPVTQYFGPGTRLLVL.

The chain joins TRBV5-1 to TRBJ2-7; D ambiguous. Trimming cost V 4 bases and J 2 bases, with 10 bases left between them. From germline, CDR1 is SGHRS and CDR2 YFSETQ. The CDR3 loop spans 13 amino acids. The CDR3 sequence is CASSRGAAYEQYF. The CDR3, as DNA: TGCGCCAGCAGCCGAGGCGCAGCCTACGAGCAGTACTTC.

The chain has TRBV3-1 and TRBJ2-1; 12 nucleotides align to TRBD2. Germline-derived CDR1 and CDR2 are LGHDT and YNNKEL (reference sequence). CDR3 length equals 14 residues. J was trimmed by 12 bases and V by 4 bases; bases with no gene match: 7. DNA of the CDR3: TGTGCCAGCAGCCGACTAGCGGGAGATTCGGCGCAGTTCTTC. Translating gives CASSRLAGDSAQFF.

The chain recombines TRBV12-3 or TRBV12-4 with TRBJ1-6; D gene uncertain. With 3 bases removed from V and 9 bases from J, the gap between germline ends came to 9 bases. This CDR3 is built from 13 residues. The CDR3 region has the DNA TGTGCCAGCAGTTTCTTGGAAGCTTCACCCCTCCACTTT. Translated: CASSFLEASPLHF.

The CDR3 DNA sequence: TGTGCCAGCAGTTACTCAAACCGGGACAGGGGTCGAGCTTTCTTT. Its protein is CASSYSNRDRGRAFF. V is TRBV6-5 and J is TRBJ1-1; 10 bases are a match to TRBD1. V lost 0 bases, J lost 10 bases, and 8 bases stayed unmatched. The germline V gene encodes CDR1 MNHEY and CDR2 SVGAGI. This CDR3 is built from 15 residues.

This clonotype has only a few counts. This chain uses TRBV6-2 or TRBV6-3 with TRBJ2-6, with no clear D. The CDR3 has 13 residues. Looked up from germline, CDR1 is MNHEY and CDR2 is SVGEGT. V dropped 8 bases and J dropped 0 bases, with 5 bases sitting between them. The DNA for the CDR3 is TGTGCCAGCGGCTTCTCTGGGGCCAACGTCCTGACTTTC. Its translation is CASGFSGANVLTF.

This clonotype has just one count. The genes are TRBV4-1 and TRBJ2-7, with 9 bases matching TRBD2. The ends lost 1 base at V and 5 bases at J; junction bases unmatched: 9. This CDR3 region has 16 residues. Germline-derived CDR1 and CDR2 are MGHRA and YSYEKL. DNA of the CDR3: TGCGCCAGCAGCCAAGTTAGCGGGAGACGAATGGACGAGCAGTACTTC. Its protein is CASSQVSGRRMDEQYF.

This clonotype was found a few times. V and J are TRBV20-1 and TRBJ2-4; 8 bases line up with TRBD2. V dropped 3 bases and J dropped 6; count of bases not matched to a gene: 7. The CDR3 sequence is 14 residues long. CDR1 is DFQATT, CDR2 SNEGSKA, per germline (reference sequence). CDR3 amino acids: CSASRREVGNIQYF. The CDR3 nucleotides read TGCAGTGCTAGTAGGCGGGAGGTCGGAAACATTCAGTACTTC.

This clonotype was found a few times. This chain joins TRBV6-5 and TRBJ2-1; tentative D call: TRBD2 (5 bases). The CDR3 has 13 amino acids. Germline V gene data show CDR1 as MNHEY and CDR2 as SVGAGI. The germline V and J ends were trimmed by 0 bases and 7 bases, with 7 bases remaining between them. DNA of the CDR3: TGTGCCAGCAGTTACTCGAGGGTGAATGAGCAGTTCTTC. Translation gives CASSYSRVNEQFF.

The V and J genes are TRBV21-1 and TRBJ2-5; TRBD1 is taken as the D call from the table, unchecked against the DNA. The DNA end lines up better with TRBJ2-7; the J call may be wrong. TRBV21-1 is a pseudogene segment. This CDR3 has 12 residues. In DNA form, the CDR3 reads TGTGCCAGCACGCCTAGGGGGGACGAGCAGTACTTC. It specifies CASTPRGDEQYF.

The J gene is TRBJ2-5, the V gene TRBV20-1; 11 bases fit TRBD2. The germline gives CDR1 DFQATT, CDR2 SNEGSKA (reference sequence). This CDR3 has 16 amino acids. J lost 4 bases, V lost 4 bases, and 11 bases had no gene match. The CDR3 sequence is CSANKLAGGLAETQYF. Written as DNA, the CDR3 is TGCAGTGCTAATAAGTTAGCGGGAGGGCTGGCAGAGACCCAGTACTTC.

The chain uses TRBV6-1 and TRBJ2-5; no reliable D call. The length of the CDR3 is 13 residues. Trimming pared 5 bases from V and 0 bases from J, leaving 7 bases between. The germline V gene encodes CDR1 MNHNS and CDR2 SASEGT. Here the CDR3 reads CASSKRDQETQYF. The CDR3 DNA reads as TGTGCCAGCAGTAAAAGGGACCAAGAGACCCAGTACTTC.

V gene TRBV7-9 combines with J gene TRBJ2-4; tentatively, D is TRBD1 (6 bases). Germline loops: CDR1 SEHNR, CDR2 FQNEAQ (reference sequence). The CDR3 contains 16 residues. Trimming shortened V by 6 bases and J by 2 bases, and 17 bases separated the two germline ends. Written as DNA, the CDR3 is TGTGCCAGCAGTTCGACCTCAGGGGTTACCAAAAACATTCAGTACTTC. It translates to CASSSTSGVTKNIQYF. The entire variable domain, with the rest obtained from reference TRBV7-9 and TRBJ2-4, is as follows: DTGVSQNPRHKITKRGQNVTFRCDPISEHNRLYWYRQTLGQGPEFLTYFQNEAQLEKSRLLSDRFSAERPKGSFSTLEIQRTEQGDSAMYLCASSSTSGVTKNIQYFGAGTRLSVL.